This T cell receptor beta chain was sequenced in a study of blood T cell repertoires in COVID-19. As for the study in general: COVID-19 samples collected from the United States, Italy and Spain covered acute and convalescent phases.

CDR1 MNHEY and CDR2 SMNVEV come from the germline V gene (reference sequence). V lost 5 bases and J lost 5, with 11 bases in between. This CDR3 spans 13 amino acids. Under the authors' procedure: Scientists estimated how many nucleated cells there were by amplifying reference gene primers. Clones were read by immunoSEQ multiplex PCR, and TCRdb kept only the in-frame ones, dropping some. That table supplies the V and J calls and clone size; D and trimming were determined from the DNA. Found here are roughly 260,000 clones, around 90% of them singletons; the top ten hold roughly 2.4%. The sequencing sample was made of peripheral blood. This TCR was recovered from a woman in her forties or fifties who had recovered from COVID-19. The rearrangement joins TRBV27 to TRBJ2-3, with D unclear. This chain's CDR3 is CASSPLRQDTQYF. The CDR3, as DNA: TGTGCCAGCAGTCCCCTGAGGCAAGATACGCAGTATTTT.